These 24 T cell receptor beta chains were sequenced from one sample in a study of spatial heterogeneity in lung cancer. Time point given: sample taken at primary tumor resection. Whole RNA obtained from tumor, nontumor lung or frozen PBMC underwent sequencing without sorting. Each CDR3 protein is one row after TCRdb ran MiXCR on the 5' RACE reads. The sample shows roughly 40,000 distinct CDR3 sequences, roughly 7% of them seen only once. The material was PBMCs, obtained at surgery. These receptors originate from a female donor with early-stage non-small cell lung cancer.

Only a few counts were recorded for this clonotype. This sequence joins TRBV7-7 and TRBJ2-3; 9 bases line up with TRBD1. CDR3 length equals 15 residues. The V gene end was trimmed by 5 bases and the J gene end by 1 base; junction bases not matched to a gene: 4. The germline gives CDR1 SSHAT, CDR2 FNYEAQ (reference sequence). Here the CDR3 reads CASSQTGGRTDTQYF. In nucleotides, the CDR3 is TGTGCCAGCAGCCAGACAGGGGGTCGCACAGATACGCAGTATTTT.

This clonotype was seen only a few times. The rearrangement links TRBV29-1 to TRBJ2-3, with 12 bases that match TRBD1. Germline V CDR1 and CDR2: SQVTM, ANQGSEA. The V and J ends lost 6 bases and 3 bases, in that order; junction bases with no gene match: 7. CDR3 length: 15 amino acids. CDR3 nucleotides: TGCAGCGTCGTCCCGGGACAGGGGGCTACAGATACGCAGTATTTT. This codes for CSVVPGQGATDTQYF.

There are many counts of this clonotype. J is TRBJ2-1 and V is TRBV11-2; the match to TRBD2 covers 9 bases. The trim removed 2 bases at V and 6 bases at J, leaving 2 bases unmatched. The CDR3 consists of 14 residues. Germline V lookup: CDR1 SGHAT, CDR2 FQNNGV. CDR3 DNA: TGTGCCAGCAGCTTAATGCGGGGGGGCAATGAGCAGTTCTTC. Translating gives CASSLMRGGNEQFF.

The genes are TRBV12-3 or TRBV12-4 and TRBJ2-5; 8 bases are a match to TRBD2. V gave up 5 bases and J gave up 4 bases; unmatched junction bases: 6. This CDR3 spans 14 amino acids. The CDR3 here is CASSPPGLGETQYF. DNA for the CDR3: TGTGCCAGCAGTCCCCCGGGACTAGGAGAGACCCAGTACTTC.

This clonotype appeared a few times. J is TRBJ2-5 and V is TRBV18; 7 nucleotides line up with TRBD2. J was trimmed by 1 base and V by 5 bases; bases with no gene match: 10. In germline, CDR1 is KGHSH, CDR2 LQKENI. CDR3 length: 16 residues. In DNA form, the CDR3 reads TGTGCCAGCTCATCTGGACTAGTGGGTTTCCAAGAGACCCAGTACTTC. Residues: CASSSGLVGFQETQYF.

This clonotype was counted ten times or more. This sequence joins TRBV6-4 and TRBJ2-1; D might be TRBD2 (6 bases). The CDR3 has 11 amino acids. Germline V gene data show CDR1 as MRHNA and CDR2 as SNTAGT. Between the trimmed V and J ends, which lost 6 bases and 12 bases, there was a span of 12 bases. CDR3 amino acids: CASRIGTLQFF. The CDR3, as DNA: TGTGCCAGCAGGATTGGGACTTTGCAGTTCTTC.

This clonotype was found many times. The chain recombines TRBV15 with TRBJ2-1, with D perhaps matching TRBD2 (6 bases). Per the germline V gene, CDR1 is LNHNV and CDR2 is YYDKDF (reference sequence). Trimming took off 3 bases at V and 3 bases at J, with 12 bases between the two ends. The CDR3 consists of 15 residues. CDR3 bases: TGTGCCACCAGCAGCCCCCAGGAGGGCTACAATGAGCAGTTCTTC. It translates to CATSSPQEGYNEQFF.

Only a few counts were recorded for this clonotype. The rearrangement links TRBV4-2 to TRBJ2-2, with D unclear. The CDR3 spans 15 residues. Germline-derived CDR1 and CDR2 are LGHNA and YNFKEQ. The ends were cut back, 1 base at V and 7 bases at J, with 13 bases in the middle. CDR3 in amino acids: CASSQALVLIGELFF. CDR3 DNA: TGTGCCAGCAGCCAAGCCCTAGTTTTGATCGGGGAGCTGTTTTTT.

CDR3 bases: TGTGCCAGCAACCTGGGAGGGGCAGCTAATGAAAAACTGTTTTTT. Residues: CASNLGGAANEKLFF. The chain recombines TRBV9 with TRBJ1-4, with D possibly TRBD1 on 5 matching bases. In germline, CDR1 is SGDLS, CDR2 YYNGEE. The CDR3 consists of 15 residues. Trimming left V 6 bases short and J 3 bases short, with 15 bases between.

The sample holds many counts of this clonotype. The chain joins TRBV6-2 or TRBV6-3 to TRBJ2-3; 10 positions agree with TRBD2. From germline, CDR1 is MNHEY and CDR2 SVGEGT. The CDR3 loop spans 13 amino acids. V lost 7 bases, J lost 3 bases, and 1 base stayed unmatched. CDR3 region: CASTGLATDTQYF. The CDR3 DNA reads as TGTGCCAGCACGGGACTAGCGACAGATACGCAGTATTTT.

This clonotype has just a few counts. The chain links TRBV19 to TRBJ1-5; TRBD1 matches at 10 bases. J was trimmed by 7 bases and V by 5 bases; bases with no gene match: 8. This CDR3 is built from 15 residues. Germline CDR1 and CDR2: LNHDA and SQIVND (reference sequence). CDR3 in DNA: TGTGCCAGTAGTCCCCGGGACAGGGGTGGCCAGCCCCAGCATTTT. Translated, it gives CASSPRDRGGQPQHF. The variable domain in full, completed from reference TRBV19 and TRBJ1-5, reads DGGITQSPKYLFRKEGQNVTLSCEQNLNHDAMYWYRQDPGQGLRLIYYSQIVNDFQKGDIAEGYSVSREKKESFPLTVTSAQKNPTAFYLCASSPRDRGGQPQHFGDGTRLSIL.

At least ten counts were recorded for this clonotype. The genes are TRBV29-1 and TRBJ2-7; D is undetermined. From germline, CDR1 is SQVTM and CDR2 ANQGSEA. The CDR3 covers 13 residues. Trimming took off 8 bases at V and 2 bases at J, with 16 bases between the two ends. The CDR3 sequence is CSTSDAPAYEQYF. In DNA, the CDR3 is TGCAGCACCTCCGATGCACCTGCCTACGAGCAGTACTTC.

The sample holds many counts of this clonotype. The chain has TRBV6-2 or TRBV6-3 and TRBJ1-1, with 8 bases that match TRBD1. V shed 6 bases and J 6 bases; nucleotides not matched to a gene: 15. Germline V gene data show CDR1 as MNHEY and CDR2 as SVGEGT. This CDR3 has 16 residues. The DNA of the CDR3 is TGTGCCAGCAGCCCCTTTCGGACAGGGTACTCGGCTGAAGCTTTCTTT. Residues: CASSPFRTGYSAEAFF.

In this sample, this clonotype turned up many times. V usage is TRBV6-6 and J usage is TRBJ2-1, with D unresolved. Per the germline V gene, CDR1 is MNHNY and CDR2 is SVGAGI (reference sequence). The CDR3 contains 15 residues. The germline V and J ends were trimmed by 5 bases and 6 bases, with 17 bases remaining between them. Here the CDR3 reads CASSLTTATSNEQFF. CDR3 in DNA: TGTGCCAGCAGTCTTACGACGGCCACTTCCAATGAGCAGTTCTTC.

Ten or more counts support this clonotype. V and J are TRBV5-1 and TRBJ2-7; maybe TRBD1 (6 bases). The CDR3 runs 13 residues. V dropped 0 bases and J dropped 3 bases, with 7 bases sitting between them. From germline, CDR1 is SGHRS and CDR2 YFSETQ. The CDR3 DNA reads as TGCGCCAGCAGCTTGGTAGGGGGCTACGAGCAGTACTTC. Protein product: CASSLVGGYEQYF.

This clonotype appeared many times. V and J are TRBV5-1 and TRBJ1-2; D is unclear. The ends were cut back, 4 bases at V and 4 bases at J, with 17 bases in the middle. CDR3 length: 15 residues. The V gene's germline CDR1 is SGHRS and CDR2 YFSETQ. CDR3 loop: CASSPGTPLAYGYTF. The DNA of the CDR3 is TGCGCCAGCAGCCCCGGAACACCCTTGGCCTATGGCTACACCTTC.

In its sample, this clonotype was seen many times. The chain couples TRBV28 to TRBJ1-2; TRBD1 aligns across 7 bases. Per germline, CDR1 MDHEN and CDR2 SYDVKM. The CDR3 has 12 residues. J gave up 4 bases and V 7 bases, and 3 bases lay outside the gene matches. CDR3 sequence: CASTRQGYGYTF. The CDR3, as DNA: TGTGCCAGCACCCGACAGGGCTATGGCTACACCTTC.

This clonotype was counted many times. The chain couples TRBV14 to TRBJ2-5; the D is unclear. Germline V CDR1 and CDR2: SGHDN, FVKESK. V shed 2 bases and J shed 10 bases, with 11 bases lying between them. This CDR3 has 12 residues. The CDR3 here is CASSQWDRNQYF. CDR3 sequence (DNA): TGTGCCAGCAGCCAATGGGATCGCAACCAGTACTTC.

This sequence joins TRBV7-2 and TRBJ2-7; TRBD1 matches at 7 bases. Germline V gene sequence: CDR1 SGHTA, CDR2 FQGNSA. V lost 5 bases, J lost 2 bases, and 12 bases stayed unmatched. There are 16 residues in the CDR3. CDR3 bases: TGTGCCAGCAGCCGAAAGTTGACAGGGACGGCCTACGAGCAGTACTTC. As protein: CASSRKLTGTAYEQYF.

CDR3 bases: TGTGCCACCAGTGATTTGCCTAGCGGGGGGGACAATGAGCAGTTCTTC. Translated: CATSDLPSGGDNEQFF. V and J are TRBV24-1 and TRBJ2-1; 12 bases line up with TRBD2. With 0 bases clipped from V and 5 bases from J, the junction kept 1 base outside the gene matches. The germline CDR1 and CDR2 sequences are KGHDR and SFDVKD. The CDR3 consists of 16 residues.

This clonotype was seen ten or more times. The chain uses TRBV18 and TRBJ2-3; 11 bases line up with TRBD1. Germline V gives CDR1 KGHSH, CDR2 LQKENI. CDR3 length equals 17 residues. V was pared by 4 bases and J by 5 bases, with 11 bases of the junction left unmatched. The CDR3 protein is CASSLTHGTGGRDTQYF. CDR3 nucleotide sequence: TGTGCCAGCTCACTAACGCACGGGACAGGGGGACGAGATACGCAGTATTTT. Together with reference TRBV18 and TRBJ2-3, the CDR3 gives the full variable domain: NAGVMQNPRHLVRRRGQEARLRCSPMKGHSHVYWYRQLPEEGLKFMVYLQKENIIDESGMPKERFSAEFPKEGPSILRIQQVVRGDSAAYFCASSLTHGTGGRDTQYFGPGTRLTVL.

This clonotype was found a few times. The chain employs TRBV21-1 and TRBJ1-1; the D segment call TRBD1 is taken from the table without a DNA check. TRBV21-1 is designated a pseudogene. The CDR3 length is 12 residues. The CDR3 reads CARRTGHTEAFF. In DNA form, the CDR3 reads TGTGCCAGAAGGACAGGTCACACTGAAGCTTTCTTT.

The rearrangement joins TRBV19 to TRBJ2-6; D unclear. CDR1 is LNHDA and CDR2 is SQIVND in the germline V gene (reference sequence). This CDR3 region has 16 residues. Trimming cost V 6 bases and J 0 bases, with 12 bases left between them. This chain's CDR3 is CASRAGGDSGANVLTF. In DNA, the CDR3 is TGTGCCAGTAGGGCAGGCGGAGACTCTGGGGCCAACGTCCTGACTTTC.

This clonotype was detected many times. The chain recombines TRBV5-1 with TRBJ1-6; the D is unclear. Trimming left V 0 bases short and J 5 bases short, with 6 bases between. Germline V gene data show CDR1 as SGHRS and CDR2 as YFSETQ. This CDR3 has 14 amino acids. CDR3 residues: CASSLDGNNSPLHF. The CDR3 DNA is TGCGCCAGCAGCTTGGACGGAAATAATTCACCCCTCCACTTT.